The 28 T cell receptor beta chains below all came from one sample that was sequenced in a study of CD8 T cells in ankylosing spondylitis. Using its own MiXCR run on the 5' RACE reads, TCRdb lists one record per CDR3 protein. The sample has around 180,000 distinct CDR3 sequences, around 13% seen once; the top ten hold about 10%. Sequenced: blood, either unsorted or a sorted T cell fraction (not recorded which). The receptors shown here come from a female donor with ankylosing spondylitis or in good health (not recorded which).

The table lists this clonotype with a few counts. The genes are TRBV20-1 and TRBJ1-5; D gene unclear. CDR1 is DFQATT and CDR2 is SNEGSKA in the germline V gene (reference sequence). The CDR3 totals 15 residues. V was shortened by 6 bases and J by 7 bases, with 22 bases between the two germline ends. This CDR3 reads CSAPRGGEPFQPQHF. In DNA, the CDR3 is TGCAGTGCGCCCCGGGGTGGGGAACCGTTCCAGCCCCAGCATTTT.

In this sample, this clonotype turned up many times. The chain links TRBV7-2 to TRBJ1-4; maybe TRBD1 (6 bases). The V and J ends lost 5 bases and 8 bases respectively, with 18 bases between them. Germline lookup yields CDR1 SGHTA and CDR2 FQGNSA. The CDR3 runs 15 residues. The CDR3: CASSLYRDSGEKLFF. The CDR3 nucleotides read TGTGCCAGCAGCCTGTACAGGGATAGTGGAGAAAAACTGTTTTTT.

This clonotype was recorded at least ten times. The chain links TRBV12-3 or TRBV12-4 to TRBJ2-3; D gene ambiguous. V gave up 4 bases and J gave up 2 bases, with 16 bases separating them. CDR3 size: 16 residues. Here the CDR3 reads CASSSRTGLYTDTQYF. DNA of the CDR3: TGTGCCAGCAGTTCCCGTACCGGGTTATACACAGATACGCAGTATTTT.

There are many counts of this clonotype. The chain employs TRBV12-3 or TRBV12-4 and TRBJ1-1; D call uncertain. CDR3 length: 15 amino acids. Between the trimmed V and J ends, which lost 5 bases and 1 base, there was a span of 14 bases. The CDR3 coding sequence is TGTGCCAGCAGTGCCCTGGGGAGTGGGAACACTGAAGCTTTCTTT. It codes for CASSALGSGNTEAFF.

Ten or more counts support this clonotype. The chain carries TRBV28 and TRBJ2-5; D perhaps matches TRBD1 (7 bases). This CDR3 has 16 residues. Trimming took off 3 bases at V and 3 bases at J, with 17 bases between the two ends. The germline V gene has CDR1 MDHEN and CDR2 SYDVKM. The CDR3 region is CASSFGFGGGEETQYF. CDR3 coding DNA: TGTGCCAGCAGTTTCGGATTCGGAGGGGGCGAAGAGACCCAGTACTTC.

This clonotype appeared a few times. An end of the junction differs from the germline gene, which may be a read error. The V gene is TRBV7-7, the J gene TRBJ2-2; no clear D. Per the germline V gene, CDR1 is SSHAT and CDR2 is FNYEAQ (reference sequence). This CDR3 has 15 residues. The CDR3 coding sequence is TGTGCTAGCAGCTTAGAGAGAACACCCACCGGGGAGCTGTTTTTT. Residues: CASSLERTPTGELFF.

This clonotype has more than one count but fewer than ten. V and J are TRBV6-2 or TRBV6-3 and TRBJ2-6; D may be TRBD2 (5 bases). With 6 bases removed from V and 4 bases from J, the gap between germline ends came to 19 bases. CDR1 and CDR2 (germline): MNHEY, SVGEGT. The CDR3 has 17 residues. The CDR3, as DNA: TGTGCCAGCAGGGGGAGAGGGATCTGGGCAGGGGCCAACGTCCTGACTTTC. It codes for CASRGRGIWAGANVLTF.

This clonotype was seen more than once but under ten times. The chain uses TRBV27 and TRBJ2-7; 11 positions match TRBD1. V gave up 7 bases and J gave up 4 bases; unmatched junction bases: 12. Germline CDR1 MNHEY, CDR2 SMNVEV (reference sequence). This CDR3 is built from 16 residues. CDR3 nucleotide sequence: TGTGCCAGCACCAAAAACGCGGGACAGGGGGTTTACGAGCAGTACTTC. This translates into CASTKNAGQGVYEQYF.

This clonotype was counted at least ten times. The chain links TRBV27 to TRBJ2-7, with a possible D match to TRBD2 (5 bases). Germline CDR1 and CDR2: MNHEY and SMNVEV (reference sequence). The CDR3 loop spans 12 amino acids. The V end lost 5 bases, the J end lost 4 bases, and 9 bases lay between the germline ends. The CDR3 DNA reads as TGTGCCAGCAGTCCCGGACTGTACGAGCAGTACTTC. Its translation: CASSPGLYEQYF.

This clonotype was observed many times. The V and J genes are TRBV4-3 and TRBJ1-5; D is uncertain. The CDR3 extends over 15 amino acids. Germline CDR1 and CDR2: LGHNA and YSLEER. Trimming shortened V by 0 bases and J by 4 bases, and 10 bases separated the two germline ends. The CDR3 here is CASSQDIGRNQPQHF. Here the CDR3 DNA reads TGCGCCAGCAGCCAAGATATTGGCAGGAATCAGCCCCAGCATTTT.

The gene calls are TRBV7-6 and TRBJ2-3; 10 bases line up with TRBD2. The trim removed 0 bases at V and 4 bases at J, leaving 7 bases unmatched. The CDR3 contains 17 residues. Germline V lookup: CDR1 SGHVS, CDR2 FNYEAQ. CDR3 nucleotides: TGTGCCAGCAGCTTAGCGTCAGCGGGAGGGCAGCCAGATACGCAGTATTTT. It encodes CASSLASAGGQPDTQYF.

In its sample, this clonotype was seen many times. CDR3 in amino acids: CINLPSGTKETQYF. CDR3 sequence (DNA): TGCATCAACCTACCTAGCGGGACTAAAGAGACCCAGTACTTC. The rearrangement uses TRBV29-1 and TRBJ2-5; 9 nucleotides line up with TRBD2. Per germline, CDR1 SQVTM and CDR2 ANQGSEA. The CDR3 consists of 14 residues.

At least ten counts were recorded for this clonotype. The V gene is TRBV2, the J gene TRBJ2-2; TRBD2 matches at 7 bases. This CDR3 region has 15 residues. V dropped 5 bases and J dropped 4; count of bases not matched to a gene: 7. Germline loops: CDR1 SNHLY, CDR2 FYNNEI. The CDR3 spells CASSTSGLPTGELFF. The CDR3 nucleotides are TGTGCCAGCAGTACCTCGGGACTACCCACCGGGGAGCTGTTTTTT.

The J gene is TRBJ2-7, the V gene TRBV5-1, with 12 bases aligning to TRBD2. CDR1 is SGHRS, CDR2 YFSETQ, per germline. There are 14 residues in the CDR3. Unmatched junction bases numbered 3, after V lost 3 bases and J lost 5 bases. CDR3 coding DNA: TGCGCCAGCAGCTCCCGGACTAGCGGGGACGAGCAGTACTTC. Translation gives CASSSRTSGDEQYF.

This clonotype was counted at least ten times. The V call is TRBV20-1, the J call TRBJ2-1; D gene uncertain. Germline V gives CDR1 DFQATT, CDR2 SNEGSKA (reference sequence). V was shortened by 2 bases and J by 6 bases, with 14 bases between the two germline ends. This CDR3 has 14 residues. CDR3 in amino acids: CSARPLAPGNEQFF. CDR3 bases: TGCAGTGCTAGACCTCTTGCCCCCGGCAATGAGCAGTTCTTC.

This clonotype occurred many times. The chain is built from TRBV12-3 or TRBV12-4 and TRBJ1-2; possible D gene TRBD1, 5 bases. CDR3 length: 13 amino acids. The V gene lost 6 bases and the J gene lost 6 bases, with 14 bases spanning the gap. CDR3 nucleotide sequence: TGTGCCAGCAGCTGGTCAGGGCTGAATGGCTACACCTTC. Protein sequence: CASSWSGLNGYTF.

The sample holds a few counts of this clonotype. V is TRBV12-3 or TRBV12-4 and J is TRBJ2-1, with D perhaps TRBD1 (5 bases). The germline V and J ends were trimmed by 5 bases and 10 bases, with 9 bases remaining between them. The CDR3 extends over 11 amino acids. This CDR3 reads CASSAQGEQFF. CDR3 in DNA: TGTGCCAGCAGTGCCCAGGGAGAGCAGTTCTTC.

In its sample, this clonotype was seen many times. The chain combines TRBV20-1 with TRBJ1-5; a possible D gene is TRBD1 (5 bases). V lost 3 bases and J 0 bases, leaving 9 bases between the germline ends. The germline gives CDR1 DFQATT, CDR2 SNEGSKA (reference sequence). The length of the CDR3 is 14 residues. The CDR3 DNA reads TGCAGTGCTAGCGGGGCAGATAGCAATCAGCCCCAGCATTTT. The encoded protein is CSASGADSNQPQHF.

The sample holds a few counts of this clonotype. The J gene is TRBJ2-1, the V gene TRBV20-1, with 7 bases fitting TRBD2. V gave up 5 bases and J gave up 4 bases; unmatched junction bases: 11. The germline CDR1 and CDR2 sequences are DFQATT and SNEGSKA (reference sequence). The CDR3 runs 15 residues. For the CDR3, the DNA is TGCAGTGCTGGGGTGGGGAGCGGGGCTTACAATGAGCAGTTCTTC. Protein: CSAGVGSGAYNEQFF.

In this sample, this clonotype turned up many times. J is TRBJ2-7 and V is TRBV4-3; 9 nucleotides agree with TRBD1. The junction had 8 bases not matched to a gene; V was cut back by 4 bases and J by 4 bases. There are 15 residues in the CDR3. The germline CDR1 and CDR2 sequences are LGHNA and YSLEER. The CDR3, as DNA: TGCGCCAGCAGCCCCGGACAGGGGCTCTCTTACGAGCAGTACTTC. This gives the protein CASSPGQGLSYEQYF.

The chain joins TRBV20-1 to TRBJ2-7, with D possibly matching TRBD2 (7 bases). Germline CDR1 and CDR2: DFQATT and SNEGSKA (reference sequence). The CDR3 has 16 residues. Trimming removed 1 base at V and 3 bases at J, with 19 bases between. DNA for the CDR3: TGCAGTGCTAGAGCCGGTGAGGGGGAGGGCCGCTACGAGCAGTACTTC. Residues: CSARAGEGEGRYEQYF.

This clonotype was seen ten or more times. The CDR3 sequence: CASSPQWGSPDTQYF. The CDR3 nucleotides are TGTGCCAGCAGCCCCCAATGGGGGAGCCCCGATACGCAGTATTTT. The gene calls are TRBV11-1 and TRBJ2-3; perhaps D is TRBD1 or TRBD2 (5 bases each). The ends were cut back, 5 bases at V and 6 bases at J, with 18 bases in the middle. Germline-derived CDR1 and CDR2 are SGHAT and FQDESV (reference sequence). This CDR3 has 15 amino acids.

This clonotype has a count of ten or more. This chain links TRBV28 with TRBJ2-3; D might be TRBD1 (6 bases). The CDR3 spans 16 residues. Germline assignment: CDR1 MDHEN and CDR2 SYDVKM. V was cut by 7 bases and J by 5 bases, with 22 bases left in between. CDR3 coding DNA: TGTGCCAGCACCGACCCCGGGACACTGAAGGGAGATACGCAGTATTTT. Translating gives CASTDPGTLKGDTQYF.

Ten or more counts support this clonotype. The chain employs TRBV12-3 or TRBV12-4 and TRBJ1-4; D unresolved. V was clipped by 4 bases and J by 4 bases, with 10 bases between them. The CDR3 runs 14 residues. The CDR3: CASSSGQNNEKLFF. CDR3 coding DNA: TGTGCCAGCAGTTCCGGCCAGAATAATGAAAAACTGTTTTTT.

The chain is built from TRBV11-1 and TRBJ2-3, with 16 bases lining up with TRBD2. The germline V gene encodes CDR1 SGHAT and CDR2 FQDESV (reference sequence). V lost 4 bases, J lost 2 bases, and 12 bases stayed unmatched. This CDR3 spans 20 amino acids. CDR3 in DNA: TGTGCCAGCAGCTCGCCGGGACTAGCGGGAGGGCCAAAGGCCACAGATACGCAGTATTTT. It is translated as CASSSPGLAGGPKATDTQYF.

In its sample, this clonotype was seen once. The chain employs TRBV7-2 and TRBJ2-1, with 12 bases fitting TRBD2. Germline V gene lookup returns CDR1 SGHTA and CDR2 FQGNSA. This CDR3 is built from 17 residues. The junction had 10 bases not matched to a gene; V was cut back by 6 bases and J by 4 bases. The CDR3 DNA reads as TGTGCCAGCAGTTTCTCTAGCGGGAGGGCCAGGTACAATGAGCAGTTCTTC. It encodes CASSFSSGRARYNEQFF.

This clonotype was counted ten times or more. J is TRBJ1-3 and V is TRBV10-3; 7 bases line up with TRBD1. CDR1 is ENHRY and CDR2 is SYGVKD in the germline V gene. The V gene end was trimmed by 5 bases and the J gene end by 4 bases; junction bases not matched to a gene: 5. This CDR3 has 14 residues. The CDR3 DNA sequence: TGTGCCATCAGTACAGGGGAGTCCGGAAACACCATATATTTT. It translates to CAISTGESGNTIYF.

This clonotype was counted at least ten times. Its ends do not fully match the called genes, so a read error is possible. The genes are TRBV6-5 and TRBJ2-1, with 7 nucleotides matching TRBD2. Germline V CDR1 and CDR2: MNHEY, SVGAGI. This CDR3 comprises 15 residues. CDR3 sequence reads: CASSDSGLGAHEQFF. The CDR3 DNA reads as TGTGCCAGCAGTGACTCCGGACTAGGGGCGCATGAGCAGTTCTTC.